These 12 T cell receptor beta chains share one sample of origin, sequenced in a study of CD8 T cells in ankylosing spondylitis. TCRdb recomputed calls from the 5' RACE reads with MiXCR, one row per CDR3 protein. Of about 7,000 distinct CDR3 sequences in the sample, 2.8% were seen once. Sequencing was performed on blood, either unsorted or a sorted T cell fraction (not recorded which). The receptors were gathered from a female donor with ankylosing spondylitis or in good health (not recorded which).

The sample holds many counts of this clonotype. This chain connects TRBV21-1 to TRBJ2-6; the table's D call of TRBD1 was not tested on the DNA. TRBV21-1 constitutes a pseudogene. The CDR3 contains 17 residues. CDR3 region: CASSAPSGCSGANVLTF. The CDR3 DNA reads TGTGCCAGCAGCGCCCCTTCGGGGTGCTCTGGGGCCAACGTCCTGACTTTC.

This clonotype was detected ten times or more. This sequence joins TRBV9 and TRBJ2-5, with D possibly TRBD1 on 6 matching bases. Trimming stripped 3 bases from V and 5 bases from J, with 14 bases between. CDR1 and CDR2 from the germline V gene are SGDLS and YYNGEE. The CDR3 totals 14 residues. The CDR3 DNA sequence: TGTGCCAGCAGCGCGAGCGGACAGTCGGAGACCCAGTACTTC. Translation gives CASSASGQSETQYF.

This clonotype has ten or more counts. V is TRBV9 and J is TRBJ2-3; 7 positions agree with TRBD1. The CDR3 sequence is 14 residues long. V dropped 3 bases and J dropped 1; count of bases not matched to a gene: 2. Germline CDR1 SGDLS, CDR2 YYNGEE. In nucleotides, the CDR3 is TGTGCCAGCAGCGAAGGGACAGGCACAGATACGCAGTATTTT. Its protein is CASSEGTGTDTQYF.

This clonotype was picked up many times. The rearrangement joins TRBV23-1 to TRBJ1-1; 8 nucleotides align to TRBD1. TRBV23-1 is designated an ORF whose function remains uncertain. The trim removed 0 bases at V and 2 bases at J, leaving 20 bases unmatched. The CDR3 covers 21 residues. In DNA, the CDR3 is TGCGCCAGCAGTCAATCGTACGAGGCAGGGGGCACGCTCTTGACAAACACTGAAGCTTTCTTT. Its translation is CASSQSYEAGGTLLTNTEAFF.

The sample holds many counts of this clonotype. The chain employs TRBV9 and TRBJ2-7; the D gene could be TRBD1 or TRBD2 (5 bases each). Trimming stripped 0 bases from V and 6 bases from J, with 16 bases between. The CDR3 extends over 15 amino acids. The V gene's germline CDR1 is SGDLS and CDR2 YYNGEE. The CDR3 nucleotides read TGTGCCAGCAGCGTAGATGGGGGAGAGGGCTCCGAGCAGTACTTC. Encoded protein: CASSVDGGEGSEQYF.

This clonotype is medium-sized within its sample. CDR3 DNA: TGTGCCAGCAGCGTTGGAGCGGGAGTGTCTATCGAGCAGTACTTC. Its protein is CASSVGAGVSIEQYF. The rearrangement joins TRBV9 to TRBJ2-7; 8 nucleotides match TRBD2. J gave up 6 bases and V 2 bases, and 10 bases lay outside the gene matches. The CDR3 runs to 15 residues. CDR1 is SGDLS, CDR2 YYNGEE, per germline.

This clonotype was picked up many times. CDR3 amino acids: CATSLGVGAEAFF. In DNA form, the CDR3 reads TGTGCCACGTCCCTGGGGGTTGGCGCTGAAGCTTTCTTT. This chain links TRBV9 with TRBJ1-1, with D maybe TRBD1 (5 bases). The CDR3 has 13 amino acids. The V gene's germline CDR1 is SGDLS and CDR2 YYNGEE. The V end was cut by 9 bases, the J end by 6 bases, with 18 bases between.

This clonotype was observed a handful of times. The rearrangement uses TRBV9 and TRBJ2-5, with TRBD2 identical over 9 bases. The length of the CDR3 is 16 residues. With 2 bases clipped from V and 5 bases from J, the junction kept 10 bases outside the gene matches. Germline CDR1 is SGDLS and CDR2 is YYNGEE. CDR3 in DNA: TGTGCCAGCAGCGTTGATAGCGGGGGACTGCGGGAGACCCAGTACTTC. This sequence encodes CASSVDSGGLRETQYF.

The chain has TRBV9 and TRBJ2-1; 9 nucleotides align to TRBD2. Germline V gene sequence: CDR1 SGDLS, CDR2 YYNGEE. CDR3 length: 16 amino acids. Trimming took 0 bases from V and 2 from J; bases not matched to a gene: 3. CDR3 amino acids: CASSVEAGGPYNEQFF. DNA of the CDR3: TGTGCCAGCAGCGTAGAGGCGGGGGGGCCCTACAATGAGCAGTTCTTC. Together with reference TRBV9 and TRBJ2-1, the CDR3 gives the full variable domain: DSGVTQTPKHLITATGQRVTLRCSPRSGDLSVYWYQQSLDQGLQFLIQYYNGEERAKGNILERFSAQQFPDLHSELNLSSLELGDSALYFCASSVEAGGPYNEQFFGPGTRLTVL.

This clonotype was counted many times. The gene calls are TRBV9 and TRBJ1-1; D unresolved. Germline V lookup: CDR1 SGDLS, CDR2 YYNGEE. Trimming removed 3 bases from V and 0 bases from J, with 12 bases in between. This CDR3 region has 15 residues. For the CDR3, the DNA is TGTGCCAGCAGCGGTGGATGGGTCATGAACACTGAAGCTTTCTTT. It specifies CASSGGWVMNTEAFF.

This clonotype is medium-sized by share. The chain links TRBV9 to TRBJ1-5, with D unresolved. Looked up from germline, CDR1 is SGDLS and CDR2 is YYNGEE. V was cut by 4 bases and J by 1 base, with 12 bases left in between. The CDR3 totals 15 residues. CDR3 loop: CASSKGIGSNQPQHF. The DNA for the CDR3 is TGTGCCAGCAGCAAAGGAATAGGAAGCAATCAGCCCCAGCATTTT.

This clonotype was seen repeatedly, ten times or more. The chain employs TRBV9 and TRBJ2-2; D might be TRBD2 (6 bases). The CDR3 is 13 residues long. V was clipped by 3 bases and J by 5 bases, with 8 bases between them. Germline values: CDR1 SGDLS, CDR2 YYNGEE. This CDR3 reads CASSGGATGELFF. Written as DNA, the CDR3 is TGTGCCAGCAGCGGCGGGGCGACCGGGGAGCTGTTTTTT.